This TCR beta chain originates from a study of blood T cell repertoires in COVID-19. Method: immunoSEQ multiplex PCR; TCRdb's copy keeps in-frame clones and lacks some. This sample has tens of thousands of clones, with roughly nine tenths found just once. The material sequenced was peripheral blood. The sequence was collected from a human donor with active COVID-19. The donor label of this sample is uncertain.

The CDR3 DNA sequence: TGTGCCAGCAGCCAAGTTGGGCAACCCCTTCGGGAGCAGTACTTC. Its protein product is CASSQVGQPLREQYF. V usage is TRBV14 and J usage is TRBJ2-7; D gene unclear. The CDR3 is made up of 15 amino acids. V was trimmed by 1 base and J by 7 bases, leaving 17 bases between them. Germline loops: CDR1 SGHDN, CDR2 FVKESK.